The 12 T cell receptor beta chains below come from one sample, sequenced in a study of response to subunit inactivated influenza vaccine. Via MiXCR, TCRdb re-called the RT-PCR reads, giving one row per CDR3 protein. This sample yields approximately 480,000 distinct CDR3 sequences, of which 10% to 11% are seen a single time; more than 10% belongs to the top ten. Sample: PBMCs from blood, taken 35 to 45 days after vaccination. Source of these receptors: a man over 45 who received an inactivated influenza vaccine.

Regarding this clonotype: One end of the junction does not line up with germline, which may come from a read error. The chain carries TRBV7-2 and TRBJ2-7; the match to TRBD1 covers 8 bases. CDR3 length equals 12 residues. In germline, CDR1 is SGHTA, CDR2 FQGNSA. CDR3 in DNA: TGTGCCAGCAGTAGACAGGGGTACGAGGAGTACTTC. Its translation is CASSRQGYEEYF.

In its sample, this clonotype was seen many times. The chain uses TRBV24-1 and TRBJ1-2; no clear D gene. The CDR3 loop spans 14 amino acids. The germline V and J ends were trimmed by 9 bases and 3 bases, with 16 bases remaining between them. Germline V lookup: CDR1 KGHDR, CDR2 SFDVKD. In DNA, the CDR3 is TGTGCCACCTCCACAGAGATGCTCGACTATGGCTACACCTTC. Protein: CATSTEMLDYGYTF.

The CDR3 loop is CATSSRATNEKLFF. CDR3 in DNA: TGTGCCACCAGCAGCAGGGCAACTAATGAAAAACTGTTTTTT. The chain joins TRBV15 to TRBJ1-4; maybe TRBD1 (5 bases). The length of the CDR3 is 14 residues. Germline V lookup: CDR1 LNHNV, CDR2 YYDKDF (reference sequence). V was clipped by 3 bases and J by 0 bases, with 5 bases between them.

This clonotype was observed a few times. The chain uses TRBV4-3 and TRBJ1-6; weak D call: TRBD1 (6 bases). The V end lost 1 base, the J end lost 9 bases, and 22 bases lay between the germline ends. Germline CDR1 is LGHNA and CDR2 is YSLEER. The length of the CDR3 is 18 residues. CDR3 sequence: CASSQASAGAQVGSPLHF. The CDR3, as DNA: TGCGCCAGCAGCCAAGCCTCGGCAGGGGCGCAGGTCGGTTCACCCCTCCACTTT.

There are a few counts of this clonotype. The chain's CDR3 is CASSLNLGSGNTIYF. The CDR3 DNA follows: TGTGCCAGCAGCTTAAACTTGGGTTCTGGAAACACCATATATTTT. This rearrangement joins TRBV7-2 to TRBJ1-3; D is unclear. V was clipped by 2 bases and J by 1 base, with 9 bases between them. Germline values: CDR1 SGHTA, CDR2 FQGNSA. The CDR3 length is 15 residues.

This clonotype was observed at least ten times. This chain connects TRBV29-1 to TRBJ1-5, with D hard to call. The V and J ends lost 4 bases and 0 bases respectively, with 13 bases between them. This CDR3 is built from 15 residues. Germline CDR1 reads SQVTM; CDR2 reads ANQGSEA. CDR3 sequence: CSVVVAENSNQPQHF. Here the CDR3 DNA reads TGCAGCGTTGTCGTGGCAGAGAATAGCAATCAGCCCCAGCATTTT.

Of note for this clonotype: Germline and junction disagree at one end, which may indicate a read error. The chain joins TRBV6-5 to TRBJ2-5; the D call may be TRBD1 or TRBD2 (6 bases each). The CDR3 totals 17 residues. Per the germline V gene, CDR1 is MNHEY and CDR2 is SVGAGI. The CDR3: CASSYSIQNRDRETRYF. In nucleotides, the CDR3 is TGTGCCAGCAGTTACTCGATCCAAAACAGGGATCGGGAGACCCGGTACTTC.

The chain combines TRBV7-9 with TRBJ2-2; no clear D gene. V shed 1 base and J shed 6 bases, with 9 bases lying between them. The CDR3 covers 14 residues. The germline gives CDR1 SEHNR, CDR2 FQNEAQ (reference sequence). In nucleotides, the CDR3 is TGTGCCAGCAGCTTAGACGCTGGGTCCGGGGAGCTGTTTTTT. Translating it yields CASSLDAGSGELFF.

The V call is TRBV20-1, the J call TRBJ2-7; TRBD2 is a possible D gene (5 bases). Germline V gives CDR1 DFQATT, CDR2 SNEGSKA (reference sequence). Trimming took off 6 bases at V and 0 bases at J, with 12 bases between the two ends. This CDR3 has 13 residues. DNA of the CDR3: TGCAGTGCAGCGCTCCGGGACTCCTACGAGCAGTACTTC. Protein sequence: CSAALRDSYEQYF.

This clonotype was detected ten times or more. The chain links TRBV3-1 to TRBJ2-7, with D possibly being TRBD1 (5 bases). The CDR3 consists of 14 residues. In germline, CDR1 is LGHDT, CDR2 YNNKEL (reference sequence). The V end lost 7 bases, the J end lost 7 bases, and 20 bases lay between the germline ends. The CDR3 protein is CASISQGKVREQYF. In DNA form, the CDR3 reads TGTGCCAGCATAAGTCAGGGAAAGGTTAGGGAGCAGTACTTC.

This clonotype has at least ten counts. This chain links TRBV5-1 with TRBJ2-1; TRBD2 matches 10 bases. The CDR3 loop spans 16 amino acids. V shed 2 bases, J shed 4 bases, and the junction held 6 bases outside the gene matches. In germline, CDR1 is SGHRS, CDR2 YFSETQ. The CDR3 region is CASSLPSGGQYNEQFF. In DNA, the CDR3 is TGCGCCAGCAGCTTACCTAGCGGGGGCCAATACAATGAGCAGTTCTTC.

The V gene is TRBV11-2, the J gene TRBJ2-2, with TRBD1 matching over 9 bases. The CDR3 contains 18 residues. Germline assignment: CDR1 SGHAT and CDR2 FQNNGV. Trimming at V came to 0 bases and at J to 5 bases, leaving 10 bases not matched to a gene. The CDR3: CASSLDQSGDRVTGELFF. Here the CDR3 DNA reads TGTGCCAGCAGCTTAGACCAATCAGGGGACAGGGTAACCGGGGAGCTGTTTTTT.